This T cell receptor beta chain is from a study of PD-1 blockade in classical Hodgkin lymphoma. Turning to the study itself: Treatment was intravenous nivolumab, 3 mg/kg every 2 weeks, until progression.

Trimming at V came to 7 bases and at J to 8 bases, leaving 11 bases not matched to a gene. Germline CDR1 SGHRS, CDR2 YFSETQ. The CDR3 length is 14 residues. Every patient relapsed after autologous stem cell transplantation, and brentuximab vedotin exposure varied. Classifying best responses yielded complete response, partial response or progressive disease. Study observations and caveats: It was among complete responders that baseline diversity resembled that of newly diagnosed patients. Nothing has yet pinned down what causes the repertoire differences, possibly disease activity or prior therapy.

Comments on this clone: The target antigen is unknown.

Assay used: immunoSEQ multiplex PCR; TCRdb lists only in-frame clones, some missing. The table records 75,000 to 100,000 clones, roughly 79% of them present only once. The material was peripheral blood mononuclear cells (PBMCs), obtained before the second cycle of nivolumab. The clonotype was recovered from a human donor with classical Hodgkin lymphoma. The rearrangement uses TRBV5-1 and TRBJ2-1, with TRBD1 matching over 8 bases. CDR3 nucleotide sequence: TGCGCCAGCCACCCGGGACAGGTTGTGGATGAGCAGTTCTTC. It encodes CASHPGQVVDEQFF.